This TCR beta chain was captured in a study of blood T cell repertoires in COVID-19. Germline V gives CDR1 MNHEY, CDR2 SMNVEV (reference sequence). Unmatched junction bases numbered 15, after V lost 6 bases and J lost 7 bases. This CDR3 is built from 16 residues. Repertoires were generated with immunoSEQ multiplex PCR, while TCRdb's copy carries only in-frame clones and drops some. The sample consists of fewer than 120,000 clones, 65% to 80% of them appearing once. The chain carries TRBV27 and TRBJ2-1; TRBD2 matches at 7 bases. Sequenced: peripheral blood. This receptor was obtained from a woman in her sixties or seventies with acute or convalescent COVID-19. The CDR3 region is CASSPAGVSFGNEQFF. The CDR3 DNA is TGTGCCAGCAGCCCGGCGGGGGTCTCTTTTGGGAATGAGCAGTTCTTC.